Each of the 17 T cell receptor beta chains below was sequenced from the same sample in a study of blood T cell repertoires in COVID-19. TCRdb's copy holds only in-frame clones and misses some; the assay was immunoSEQ multiplex PCR. The repertoire holds roughly 150,000 clones, with more than 75% as singletons. Specimen: peripheral blood. The receptors derive from a woman in her forties or fifties with COVID-19, enrolled during active disease.

The chain uses TRBV19 and TRBJ1-5, with D unresolved. Germline assignment: CDR1 LNHDA and CDR2 SQIVND (reference sequence). V was cut by 3 bases and J by 11 bases, with 17 bases left in between. The CDR3 length is 14 residues. The CDR3 region has the DNA TGTGCCAGTAGTATTTTGGGCACGGACTCAGCCCAGCATTTT. Protein sequence: CASSILGTDSAQHF.

This rearrangement joins TRBV11-2 to TRBJ2-1, with TRBD2 identical over 11 bases. J was trimmed by 6 bases and V by 6 bases; bases with no gene match: 7. This CDR3 region has 15 residues. Germline CDR1 is SGHAT and CDR2 is FQNNGV. The CDR3 DNA is TGTGCCAGCAGAGCAATAGCGGGGGGGCTCAATGAGCAGTTCTTC. Encoded protein: CASRAIAGGLNEQFF.

This CDR3 reads CASSITSGVGEQFF. For the CDR3, the DNA is TGTGCCAGTAGTATTACTAGCGGGGTAGGTGAGCAGTTCTTC. The chain uses TRBV19 and TRBJ2-1; 10 bases line up with TRBD2. Germline trimming cut 3 bases from V and 9 bases from J; bases unmatched to any gene: 5. The germline V gene has CDR1 LNHDA and CDR2 SQIVND (reference sequence). This CDR3 spans 14 amino acids.

The chain combines TRBV10-2 with TRBJ2-7; D is unresolved. Germline loops: CDR1 WSHSY, CDR2 SAAADI. V lost 3 bases, J lost 0 bases, and 12 bases lay in between. This CDR3 contains 15 residues. CDR3 sequence reads: CASSDRGRTSYEQYF. The CDR3 coding sequence is TGCGCCAGCAGTGATCGAGGCAGAACCTCCTACGAGCAGTACTTC.

V usage is TRBV5-5 and J usage is TRBJ1-1; D possibly corresponds to TRBD1 (6 bases). The CDR3 sequence is 14 residues long. Trimming removed 3 bases at V and 3 bases at J, with 12 bases between. Germline-derived CDR1 and CDR2 are SGHKS and YYEKEE (reference sequence). This CDR3 is CASSWKAGDTEAFF. Here the CDR3 DNA reads TGTGCCAGCAGCTGGAAGGCAGGGGACACTGAAGCTTTCTTT.

The gene calls are TRBV12-3 or TRBV12-4 and TRBJ1-5; no clear D. Between the trimmed V and J ends, which lost 1 base and 7 bases, there was a span of 8 bases. The CDR3 extends over 13 amino acids. The CDR3 DNA sequence: TGTGCCAGCAGTTTAGAACGGGGACAGCCCCAGCATTTT. As protein: CASSLERGQPQHF.

This chain connects TRBV6-5 to TRBJ1-2; D ambiguous. Germline V gene data show CDR1 as MNHEY and CDR2 as SVGAGI. The V and J ends lost 2 bases and 4 bases respectively, with 14 bases between them. The CDR3 runs 15 residues. CDR3 sequence (DNA): TGTGCCAGCAGTTACGCAGGACGGACTACCTATGGCTACACCTTC. The encoded protein is CASSYAGRTTYGYTF.

The chain carries TRBV27 and TRBJ2-3; possible D gene TRBD2, 6 bases. Per germline, CDR1 MNHEY and CDR2 SMNVEV (reference sequence). CDR3 size: 15 residues. V was clipped by 4 bases and J by 1 base, with 12 bases between them. The DNA of the CDR3 is TGTGCCAGCAGTTCCCCCTCGGGGGGCACAGATACGCAGTATTTT. Residues: CASSSPSGGTDTQYF.

CDR3 sequence reads: CASSLAGQGDGQYF. Written as DNA, the CDR3 is TGCGCCAGCAGCTTGGCCGGGCAGGGTGACGGGCAGTACTTC. The rearrangement uses TRBV5-1 and TRBJ2-7, with D possibly matching TRBD1 (5 bases). Trimming left V 0 bases short and J 9 bases short, with 16 bases between. The CDR3 covers 14 residues. Germline V gene data show CDR1 as SGHRS and CDR2 as YFSETQ.

This chain connects TRBV7-2 to TRBJ2-7; TRBD2 matches at 9 bases. After removal of 2 bases from V and 5 bases from J, the junction contained 16 bases not matched to a gene. The CDR3 runs to 18 residues. Germline loops: CDR1 SGHTA, CDR2 FQGNSA. The CDR3 DNA sequence: TGTGCCAGCAGCTTAAGAAGCGGGGGGCCACTCGGGGGCGACGAGCAGTACTTC. Protein product: CASSLRSGGPLGGDEQYF.

The chain has TRBV6-4 and TRBJ1-5; D possibly corresponds to TRBD1 (5 bases). The length of the CDR3 is 13 residues. The germline CDR1 and CDR2 sequences are MRHNA and SNTAGT. Trimming took 3 bases from V and 5 from J, leaving 8 bases between them. The CDR3 DNA follows: TGTGCCAGCAGTGAACAGGCAGATCAGCCCCAGCATTTT. Amino acids: CASSEQADQPQHF.

This clone was recorded only once. V usage is TRBV9 and J usage is TRBJ2-1, with 12 bases identical to TRBD2. The V gene's germline CDR1 is SGDLS and CDR2 YYNGEE. CDR3 size: 16 residues. V lost 3 bases, J lost 7 bases, and 8 bases stayed unmatched. CDR3 sequence reads: CASSEAPGTSGNEQFF. As DNA, the CDR3 is TGTGCCAGCAGCGAAGCTCCTGGGACTAGCGGGAATGAGCAGTTCTTC. Drawing the rest from reference TRBV9 and TRBJ2-1, the complete variable domain is DSGVTQTPKHLITATGQRVTLRCSPRSGDLSVYWYQQSLDQGLQFLIQYYNGEERAKGNILERFSAQQFPDLHSELNLSSLELGDSALYFCASSEAPGTSGNEQFFGPGTRLTVL.

The chain is built from TRBV12-3 or TRBV12-4 and TRBJ1-6, with unresolved D. The V gene lost 1 base and the J gene lost 9 bases, with 7 bases spanning the gap. CDR3 length: 13 residues. The CDR3 nucleotides are TGTGCCAGCAGTTTAGAGAGGGTTTCACCCCTCCACTTT. Its translation: CASSLERVSPLHF.

This chain connects TRBV19 to TRBJ2-1, with 8 bases lining up with TRBD1. V shed 8 bases and J 0 bases; nucleotides not matched to a gene: 9. CDR1 is LNHDA and CDR2 is SQIVND in the germline V gene (reference sequence). The CDR3 has 16 residues. As DNA, the CDR3 is TGTGCCAGTGGGCAGGGGGCTTCGAGCTCCTACAATGAGCAGTTCTTC. Its translation: CASGQGASSSYNEQFF.

This chain links TRBV6-5 with TRBJ1-5, with D possibly TRBD1 on 5 matching bases. Germline assignment: CDR1 MNHEY and CDR2 SVGAGI. The CDR3 is 15 residues long. V lost 7 bases to trimming and J lost 4 bases, with 17 bases between them. CDR3 sequence: CASTLDGGGNQPQHF. The CDR3 DNA reads as TGTGCCAGCACCCTAGACGGGGGTGGAAATCAGCCCCAGCATTTT.

Only a few counts were recorded for this clone. The V gene is TRBV3-1 (or the pseudogene TRBV3-2), the J gene TRBJ2-7; 8 bases match TRBD2. The CDR3 has 16 residues. CDR1 is LGHDT, CDR2 YNNKEL, per germline (reference sequence). The junction had 10 bases not matched to a gene; V was cut back by 1 base and J by 5 bases. CDR3 nucleotide sequence: TGTGCCAGCAGCCAAGCAACCGGGGGGGCCTTCCACGAGCAGTACTTC. It yields the protein CASSQATGGAFHEQYF.

This chain connects TRBV19 to TRBJ1-1; D is undetermined. The V end was cut by 5 bases, the J end by 3 bases, with 7 bases between. Germline lookup yields CDR1 LNHDA and CDR2 SQIVND (reference sequence). The CDR3 runs 12 residues. This CDR3 is CASSGQYTEAFF. The CDR3 DNA reads as TGTGCCAGTAGTGGCCAATACACTGAAGCTTTCTTT.